This T cell receptor (beta chain) was documented in a study of blood T cell repertoires in COVID-19. Turning to the study itself: Specimens from acute and convalescent COVID-19 originated in the United States, Italy and Spain. From T cells, B-cell-depleted T cells, or PBMCs came the material, which was cDNA or gDNA.

As originally analysed: Cell counts per sample came from amplifying reference gene primers. Measured with immunoSEQ multiplex PCR; TCRdb has only the in-frame clones, and not every one. Clone size and V and J calls were adopted from that table, with D and trimming inferred from the DNA. The sample includes 400,000 to 550,000 clones, 75% to 90% seen only once; the top ten take 4% to 5.5%. The germline V gene has CDR1 SGDLS and CDR2 YYNGEE. This CDR3 comprises 14 residues. V lost 4 bases to trimming and J lost 1 base; unmatched junction nucleotides: 1. The V gene is TRBV9, the J gene TRBJ2-2; 7 positions agree with TRBD2. The sequenced sample was peripheral blood. The source is a woman younger than 45 with acute or convalescent COVID-19. CDR3 DNA sequence: TGTGCCAGCAGCCCGGGGGGGAACACCGGGGAGCTGTTTTTT. This gives the protein CASSPGGNTGELFF.